This TCR beta chain was identified in a study of human T cells and chemical hapten exposure. Study summary: The scalp of each patient received a weekly diphenylcyclopropenone dose for the full roughly 22-week study.

Concerning this clonotype itself: Antigen: not known.

TCRdb redid the calling of the RACE reads with MiXCR, one entry per CDR3 protein. The sample consists of some 96,000 distinct CDR3 sequences, roughly a tenth of them appearing once. Findings and limits, study-wide: Expanded TCRs clustered into significantly more large CDR3 similarity groups than controls, the analysis revealed. A positive correlation with patch test score was found for PT1 expanded TCR counts.

The CDR3 contains 15 residues. Germline lookup yields CDR1 MDHEN and CDR2 SYDVKM. V dropped 3 bases and J dropped 5 bases, with 16 bases sitting between them. Time point given: patch test 2, 6 weeks after DPC sensitization. Specified treatment: therapeutic diphenylcyclopropenone sensitization with weekly scalp DPC. Extraction of total RNA was performed on unfractionated whole blood. The TCR originated in a woman aged 40 to 49 with alopecia areata. Some clones in this sample may be carry-over from other donors' samples. The sequences come from whole blood, collected in connection with sensitization to the hapten diphenylcyclopropenone (DPC). This chain connects TRBV28 to TRBJ1-1, with D tentatively TRBD1 (6 bases). This CDR3 reads CASSLVGGRRTEAFF. The CDR3 DNA sequence: TGTGCCAGCAGTTTGGTAGGGGGGCGCAGGACTGAAGCTTTCTTT.